A selection of T cell receptor beta chains follows, all from one sample in a study of T cell changes during pregnancy in multiple sclerosis. The data were produced by immunoSEQ multiplex PCR, yet TCRdb's version contains in-frame clones alone and is incomplete. This sample has tens of thousands of clones, with about 91% found just once. This specimen consisted of peripheral blood, obtained before pregnancy. These receptors all come from a female donor with multiple sclerosis, enrolled in a pregnancy study. The CDR3 runs from the conserved cysteine through the conserved F or W. A D gene is named only where the DNA matches it firmly. Clone size is not always given. Where it is, it says once, few, many or a class for expanded clones.

>TRBV7-9|TRBJ1-5|TRBD1|-
CASSQGTDGQPQHF
TGTGCCAGCAGCCAGGGGACAGACGGTCAGCCCCAGCATTTT
>TRBV6-1|TRBJ1-1|TRBD1|-
CASSEDRGLTEAFF
TGTGCCAGCAGTGAGGACAGGGGCCTCACTGAAGCTTTCTTT
>TRBV5-5|TRBJ1-1|TRBD1|-
CASSWPRSGGSGLNTEAFF
TGTGCCAGCAGCTGGCCCCGCTCAGGGGGGAGCGGTTTGAACACTGAAGCTTTCTTT
>TRBV6-1|TRBJ1-1|TRBD1|-
CASSSDRGTEAFF
TGTGCCAGCAGCTCCGACAGGGGCACTGAAGCTTTCTTT
>TRBV6-6|TRBJ1-4|-|-
CASSYSLGGGEKLFF
TGTGCCAGCAGTTACTCTCTCGGTGGCGGTGAAAAACTGTTTTTT
>TRBV5-6|TRBJ1-1|TRBD1|-
CASSPRDRGGTEAFF
TGTGCCAGCAGCCCACGGGACAGGGGGGGCACTGAAGCTTTCTTT
>TRBV6-5|TRBJ2-2|-|-
CASSYAANTGELFF
TGTGCCAGCAGTTATGCAGCGAACACCGGGGAGCTGTTTTTT
>TRBV28|TRBJ1-5|-|-
CASSFSVNQPQHF
TGTGCCAGCAGTTTTTCCGTCAATCAGCCCCAGCATTTT
>TRBV9|TRBJ1-2|-|once
CASSRLQGSGGYTF
TGTGCCAGCAGCAGATTACAGGGTTCGGGCGGCTACACCTTC
>TRBV5-4|TRBJ2-2|TRBD2|-
CASSQTSGGTGELFF
TGTGCCAGCAGCCAGACTAGCGGGGGCACCGGGGAGCTGTTTTTT
>TRBV4-1|TRBJ1-1|-|-
CASSPRSRYLNTEAFF
TGCGCCAGCAGCCCTAGATCGCGGTACCTGAACACTGAAGCTTTCTTT